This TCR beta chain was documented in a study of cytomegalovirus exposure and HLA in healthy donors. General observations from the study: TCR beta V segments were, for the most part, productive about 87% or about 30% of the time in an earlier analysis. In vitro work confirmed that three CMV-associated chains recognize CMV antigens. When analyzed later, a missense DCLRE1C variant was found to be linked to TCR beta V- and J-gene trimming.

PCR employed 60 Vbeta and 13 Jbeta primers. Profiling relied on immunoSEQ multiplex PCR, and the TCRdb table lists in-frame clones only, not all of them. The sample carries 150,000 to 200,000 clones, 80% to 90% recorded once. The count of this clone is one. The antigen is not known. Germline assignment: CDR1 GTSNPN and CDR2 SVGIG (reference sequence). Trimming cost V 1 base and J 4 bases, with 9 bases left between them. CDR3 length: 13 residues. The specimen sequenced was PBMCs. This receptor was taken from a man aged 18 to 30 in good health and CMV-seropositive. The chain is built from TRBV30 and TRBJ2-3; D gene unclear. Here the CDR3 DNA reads TGTGCCTGGAGTGGGAGTGTCGCAGATACGCAGTATTTT. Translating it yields CAWSGSVADTQYF.